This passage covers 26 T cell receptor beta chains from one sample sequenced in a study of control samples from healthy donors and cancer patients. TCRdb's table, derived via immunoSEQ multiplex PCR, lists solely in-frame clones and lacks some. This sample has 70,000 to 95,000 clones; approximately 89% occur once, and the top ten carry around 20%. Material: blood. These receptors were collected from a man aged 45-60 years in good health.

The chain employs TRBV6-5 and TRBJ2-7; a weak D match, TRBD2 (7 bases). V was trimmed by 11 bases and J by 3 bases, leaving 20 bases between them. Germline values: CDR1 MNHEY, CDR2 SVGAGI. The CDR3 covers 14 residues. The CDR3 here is CASSRGAGHYEQYF. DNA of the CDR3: TGTGCCTCCTCTCGGGGGGCGGGCCACTACGAGCAGTACTTC.

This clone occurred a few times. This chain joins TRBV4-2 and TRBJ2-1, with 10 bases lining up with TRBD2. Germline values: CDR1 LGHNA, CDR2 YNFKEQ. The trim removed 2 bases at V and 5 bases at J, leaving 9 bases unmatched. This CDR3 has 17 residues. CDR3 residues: CASSQIAVAGGHNEQFF. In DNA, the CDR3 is TGTGCCAGCAGCCAAATAGCGGTAGCGGGAGGCCACAATGAGCAGTTCTTC.

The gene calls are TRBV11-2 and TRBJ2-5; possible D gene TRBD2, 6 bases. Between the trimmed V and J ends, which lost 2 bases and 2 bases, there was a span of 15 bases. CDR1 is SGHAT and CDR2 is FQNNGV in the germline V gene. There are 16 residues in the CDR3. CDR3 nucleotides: TGTGCCAGCAGCTTAACAATGGGGACTCCGCAAGAGACCCAGTACTTC. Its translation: CASSLTMGTPQETQYF.

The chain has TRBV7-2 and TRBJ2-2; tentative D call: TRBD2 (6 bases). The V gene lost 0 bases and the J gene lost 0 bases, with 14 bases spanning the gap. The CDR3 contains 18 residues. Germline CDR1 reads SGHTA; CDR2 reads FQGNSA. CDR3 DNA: TGTGCCAGCAGCTTAGCGTTTTCAGGGACTTCGAACACCGGGGAGCTGTTTTTT. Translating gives CASSLAFSGTSNTGELFF.

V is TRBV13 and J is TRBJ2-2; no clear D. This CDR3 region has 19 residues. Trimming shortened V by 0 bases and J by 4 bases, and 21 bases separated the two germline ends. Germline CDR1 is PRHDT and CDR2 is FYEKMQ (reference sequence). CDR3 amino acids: CASSLGRPAQALATGELFF. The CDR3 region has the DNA TGTGCCAGCAGCTTAGGAAGGCCAGCGCAGGCTTTAGCCACCGGGGAGCTGTTTTTT.

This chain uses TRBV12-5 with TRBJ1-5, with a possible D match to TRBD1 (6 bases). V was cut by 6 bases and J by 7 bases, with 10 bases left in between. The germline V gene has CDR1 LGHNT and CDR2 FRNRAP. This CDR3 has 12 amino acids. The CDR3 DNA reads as TGTGCTAGTGGAGGGGGTCGCCAGCCCCAGCATTTT. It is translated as CASGGGRQPQHF.

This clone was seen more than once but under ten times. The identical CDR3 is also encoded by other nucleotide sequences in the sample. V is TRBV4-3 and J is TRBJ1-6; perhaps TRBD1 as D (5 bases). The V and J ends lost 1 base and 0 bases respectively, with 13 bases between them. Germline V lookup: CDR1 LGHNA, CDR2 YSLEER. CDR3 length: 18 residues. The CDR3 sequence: CASSQGEGASSYNSPLHF. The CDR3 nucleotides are TGCGCCAGCAGCCAAGGAGAAGGGGCTAGCTCCTATAATTCACCCCTCCACTTT.

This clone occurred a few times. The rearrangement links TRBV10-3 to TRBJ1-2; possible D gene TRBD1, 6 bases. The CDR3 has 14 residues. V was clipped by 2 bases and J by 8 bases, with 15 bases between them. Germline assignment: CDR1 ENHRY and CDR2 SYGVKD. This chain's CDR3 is CAISEISGAGGYTF. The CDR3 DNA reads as TGTGCCATCAGTGAGATATCAGGGGCCGGCGGCTACACCTTC.

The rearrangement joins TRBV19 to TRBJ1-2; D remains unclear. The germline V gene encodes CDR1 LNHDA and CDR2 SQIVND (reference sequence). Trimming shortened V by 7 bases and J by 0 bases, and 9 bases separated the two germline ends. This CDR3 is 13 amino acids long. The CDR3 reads CASTPGANYGYTF. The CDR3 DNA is TGTGCCAGTACCCCCGGAGCTAACTATGGCTACACCTTC. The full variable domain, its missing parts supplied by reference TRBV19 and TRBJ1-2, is DGGITQSPKYLFRKEGQNVTLSCEQNLNHDAMYWYRQDPGQGLRLIYYSQIVNDFQKGDIAEGYSVSREKKESFPLTVTSAQKNPTAFYLCASTPGANYGYTFGSGTRLTVV.

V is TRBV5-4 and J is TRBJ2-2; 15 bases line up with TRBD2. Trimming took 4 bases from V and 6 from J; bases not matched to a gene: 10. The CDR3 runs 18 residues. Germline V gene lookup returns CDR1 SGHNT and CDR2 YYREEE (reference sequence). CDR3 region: CASSQGLAGGSGSGELFF. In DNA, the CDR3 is TGTGCCAGCAGCCAAGGACTAGCGGGAGGGTCTGGCTCCGGGGAGCTGTTTTTT.

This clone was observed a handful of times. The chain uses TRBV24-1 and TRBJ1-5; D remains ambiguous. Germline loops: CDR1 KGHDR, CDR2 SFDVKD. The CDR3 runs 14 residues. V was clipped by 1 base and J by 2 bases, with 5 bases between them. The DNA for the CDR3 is TGTGCCACCAGTGATTTACACGGCAATCAGCCCCAGCATTTT. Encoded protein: CATSDLHGNQPQHF.

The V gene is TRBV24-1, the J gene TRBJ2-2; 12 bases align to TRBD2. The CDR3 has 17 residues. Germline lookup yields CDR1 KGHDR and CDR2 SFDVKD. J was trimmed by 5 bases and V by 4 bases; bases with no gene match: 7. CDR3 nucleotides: TGTGCCACCAGTGACCCTGGGACTAGCGGGTTGACCGGGGAGCTGTTTTTT. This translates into CATSDPGTSGLTGELFF.

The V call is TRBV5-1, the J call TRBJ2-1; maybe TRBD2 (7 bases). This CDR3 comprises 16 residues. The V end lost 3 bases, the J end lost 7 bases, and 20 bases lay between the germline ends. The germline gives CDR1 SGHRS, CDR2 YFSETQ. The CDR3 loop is CASSSQGSGISNEQFF. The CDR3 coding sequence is TGCGCCAGCAGCTCCCAGGGGAGCGGGATTTCGAATGAGCAGTTCTTC.

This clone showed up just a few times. Written as DNA, the CDR3 is TGTGCCAGCAGTGCAGACAGGGGGTACGAGCAGTACTTC. This translates into CASSADRGYEQYF. The chain combines TRBV28 with TRBJ2-7; 9 bases map to TRBD1. Germline-derived CDR1 and CDR2 are MDHEN and SYDVKM. The CDR3 runs to 13 residues. Losses at the gene ends were 5 bases for V and 4 bases for J; bases not matched to a gene: 3.

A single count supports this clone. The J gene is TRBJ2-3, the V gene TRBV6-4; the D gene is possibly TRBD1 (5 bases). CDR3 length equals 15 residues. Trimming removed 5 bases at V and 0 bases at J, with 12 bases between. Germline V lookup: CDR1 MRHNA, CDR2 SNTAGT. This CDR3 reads CASSPAPGSTDTQYF. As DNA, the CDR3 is TGTGCCAGCAGTCCCGCCCCAGGGAGCACAGATACGCAGTATTTT.

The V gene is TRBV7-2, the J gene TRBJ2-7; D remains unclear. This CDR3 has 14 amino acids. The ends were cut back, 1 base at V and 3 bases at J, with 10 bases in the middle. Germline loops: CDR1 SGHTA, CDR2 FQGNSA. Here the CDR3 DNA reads TGTGCCAGCAGCTTAGATCCAAAGAACTACGAGCAGTACTTC. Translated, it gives CASSLDPKNYEQYF.

The CDR3 is CASSAGPSYQPQHF. The CDR3 DNA sequence: TGTGCCAGCAGCGCGGGCCCCTCGTATCAGCCCCAGCATTTT. The rearrangement links TRBV9 to TRBJ1-5, with D hard to call. CDR3 length: 14 amino acids. V dropped 3 bases and J dropped 5 bases, with 12 bases sitting between them. Looked up from germline, CDR1 is SGDLS and CDR2 is YYNGEE.

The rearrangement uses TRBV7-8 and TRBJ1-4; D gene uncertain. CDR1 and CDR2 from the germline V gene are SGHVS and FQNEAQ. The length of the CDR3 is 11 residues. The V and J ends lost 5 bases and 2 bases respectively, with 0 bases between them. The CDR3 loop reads CASSTNEKLFF. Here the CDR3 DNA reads TGTGCCAGCAGCACTAATGAAAAACTGTTTTTT.

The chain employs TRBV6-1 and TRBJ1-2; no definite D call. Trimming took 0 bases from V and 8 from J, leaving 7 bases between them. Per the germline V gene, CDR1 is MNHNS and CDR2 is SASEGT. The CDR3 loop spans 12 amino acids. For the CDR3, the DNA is TGTGCCAGCAGTGAAGCGGGGAGAGGCTACACCTTC. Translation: CASSEAGRGYTF.

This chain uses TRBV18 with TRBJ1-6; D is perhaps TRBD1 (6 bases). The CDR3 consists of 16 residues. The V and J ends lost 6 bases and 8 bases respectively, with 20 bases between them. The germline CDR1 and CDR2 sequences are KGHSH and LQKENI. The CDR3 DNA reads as TGTGCCAGCTCCCCAACGACGGGGGGCGCTGATTCACCCCTCCACTTT. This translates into CASSPTTGGADSPLHF.

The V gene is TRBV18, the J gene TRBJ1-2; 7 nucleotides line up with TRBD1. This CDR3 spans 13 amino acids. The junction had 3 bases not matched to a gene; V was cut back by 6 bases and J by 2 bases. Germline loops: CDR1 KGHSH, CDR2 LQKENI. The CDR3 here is CASSQDRNYGYTF. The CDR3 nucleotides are TGTGCCAGCTCCCAGGACAGGAACTATGGCTACACCTTC.

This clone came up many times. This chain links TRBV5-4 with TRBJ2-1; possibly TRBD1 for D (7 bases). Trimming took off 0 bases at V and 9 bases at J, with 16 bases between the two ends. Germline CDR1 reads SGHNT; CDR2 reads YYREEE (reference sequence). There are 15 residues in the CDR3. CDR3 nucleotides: TGTGCCAGCAGCTTGGGGCAGGGGGGATATGGTGAGCAGTTCTTC. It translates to CASSLGQGGYGEQFF.

The CDR3 DNA is TGTGCCAGCAGCCCCAGGGGACAGGGGCGAGACTATGGCTACACCTTC. Protein: CASSPRGQGRDYGYTF. The chain recombines TRBV6-2 or TRBV6-3 with TRBJ1-2, with 10 nucleotides matching TRBD1. With 6 bases clipped from V and 3 bases from J, the junction kept 10 bases outside the gene matches. The CDR3 loop spans 16 amino acids. CDR1 is MNHEY and CDR2 is SVGEGT in the germline V gene.

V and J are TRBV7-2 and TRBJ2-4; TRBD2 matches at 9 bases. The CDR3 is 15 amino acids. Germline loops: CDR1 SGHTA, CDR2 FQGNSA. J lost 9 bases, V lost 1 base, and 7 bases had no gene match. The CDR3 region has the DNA TGTGCCAGCAGCTTAGTGGTAGCGGGAGAGGTCATTCAGTACTTC. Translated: CASSLVVAGEVIQYF.

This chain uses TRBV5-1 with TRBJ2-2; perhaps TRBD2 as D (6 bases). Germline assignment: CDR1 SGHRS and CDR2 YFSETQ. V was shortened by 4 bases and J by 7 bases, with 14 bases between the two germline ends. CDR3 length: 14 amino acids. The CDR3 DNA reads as TGCGCCAGCAGCCCAGGGACCGGGGGCGGGGAGCTGTTTTTT. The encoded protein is CASSPGTGGGELFF.

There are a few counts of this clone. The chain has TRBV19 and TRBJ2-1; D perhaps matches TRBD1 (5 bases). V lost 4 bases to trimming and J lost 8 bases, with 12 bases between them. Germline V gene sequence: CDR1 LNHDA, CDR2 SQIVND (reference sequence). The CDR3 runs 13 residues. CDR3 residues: CASSNRLGDEQFF. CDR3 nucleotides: TGTGCCAGTAGTAACCGTCTAGGGGATGAGCAGTTCTTC.